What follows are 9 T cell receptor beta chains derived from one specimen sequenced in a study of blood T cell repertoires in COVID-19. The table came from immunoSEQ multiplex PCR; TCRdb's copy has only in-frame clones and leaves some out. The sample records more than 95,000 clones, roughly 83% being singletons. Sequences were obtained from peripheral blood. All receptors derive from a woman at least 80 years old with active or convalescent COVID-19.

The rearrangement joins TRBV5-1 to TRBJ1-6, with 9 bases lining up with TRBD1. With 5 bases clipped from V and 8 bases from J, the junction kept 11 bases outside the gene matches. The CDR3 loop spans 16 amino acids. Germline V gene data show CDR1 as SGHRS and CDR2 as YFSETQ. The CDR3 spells CASSTTMTGGDSPLHF. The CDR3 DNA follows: TGCGCCAGCAGTACCACGATGACAGGGGGAGATTCACCCCTCCACTTT.

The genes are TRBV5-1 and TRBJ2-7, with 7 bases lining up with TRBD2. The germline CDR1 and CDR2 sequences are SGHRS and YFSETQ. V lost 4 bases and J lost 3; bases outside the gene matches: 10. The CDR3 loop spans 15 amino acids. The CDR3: CASSLEASGIYEQYF. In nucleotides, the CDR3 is TGCGCCAGCAGCCTAGAAGCAAGCGGGATCTACGAGCAGTACTTC.

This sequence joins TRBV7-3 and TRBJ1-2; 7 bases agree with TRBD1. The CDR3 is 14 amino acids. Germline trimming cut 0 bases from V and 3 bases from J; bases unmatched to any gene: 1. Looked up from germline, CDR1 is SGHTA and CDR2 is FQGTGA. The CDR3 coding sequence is TGTGCCAGCAGCTTAACAGGGGGCGACTATGGCTACACCTTC. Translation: CASSLTGGDYGYTF. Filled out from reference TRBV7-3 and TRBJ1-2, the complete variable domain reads GAGVSQTPSNKVTEKGKYVELRCDPISGHTALYWYRQSLGQGPEFLIYFQGTGAADDSGLPNDRFFAVRPEGSVSTLKIQRTERGDSAVYLCASSLTGGDYGYTFGSGTRLTVV.

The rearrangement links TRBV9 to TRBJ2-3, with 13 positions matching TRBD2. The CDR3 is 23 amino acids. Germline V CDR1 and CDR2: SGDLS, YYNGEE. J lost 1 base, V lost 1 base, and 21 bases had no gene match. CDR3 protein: CASSVTMGVRTSGRSLGTDTQYF. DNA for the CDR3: TGTGCCAGCAGCGTAACAATGGGGGTCAGGACTAGCGGGAGATCATTGGGCACAGATACGCAGTATTTT.

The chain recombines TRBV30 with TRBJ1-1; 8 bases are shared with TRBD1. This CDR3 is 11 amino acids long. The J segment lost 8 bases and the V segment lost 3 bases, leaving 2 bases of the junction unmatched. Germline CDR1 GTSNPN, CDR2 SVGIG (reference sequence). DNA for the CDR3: TGTGCCTGGAGAGACAGGGGAGAAGCTTTCTTT. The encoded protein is CAWRDRGEAFF.

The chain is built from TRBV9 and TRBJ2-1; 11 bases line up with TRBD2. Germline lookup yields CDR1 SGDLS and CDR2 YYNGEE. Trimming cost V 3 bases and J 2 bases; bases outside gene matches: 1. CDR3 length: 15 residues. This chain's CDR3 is CASSGTSGPYNEQFF. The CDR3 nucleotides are TGTGCCAGCAGCGGGACTAGCGGGCCCTACAATGAGCAGTTCTTC.

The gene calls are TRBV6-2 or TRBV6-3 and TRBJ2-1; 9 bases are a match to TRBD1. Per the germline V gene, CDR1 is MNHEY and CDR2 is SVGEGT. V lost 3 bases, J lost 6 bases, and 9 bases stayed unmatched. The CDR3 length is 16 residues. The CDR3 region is CASSYLRDRVVNEQFF. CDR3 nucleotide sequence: TGTGCCAGCAGTTATCTCCGGGACAGGGTTGTCAATGAGCAGTTCTTC.

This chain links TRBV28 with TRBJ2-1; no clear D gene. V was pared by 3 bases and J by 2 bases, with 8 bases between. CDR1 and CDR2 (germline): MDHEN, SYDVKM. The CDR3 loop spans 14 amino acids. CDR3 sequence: CASSLERTYNEQFF. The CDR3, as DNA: TGTGCCAGCAGTTTGGAGCGCACCTACAATGAGCAGTTCTTC.

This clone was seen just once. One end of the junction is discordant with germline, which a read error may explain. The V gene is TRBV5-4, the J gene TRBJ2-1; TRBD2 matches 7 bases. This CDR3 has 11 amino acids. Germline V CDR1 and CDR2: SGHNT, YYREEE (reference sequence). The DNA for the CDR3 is TGTGCCAGCAGTGCTCAAGGACTAGGTGTCTTC. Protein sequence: CASSAQGLGVF.